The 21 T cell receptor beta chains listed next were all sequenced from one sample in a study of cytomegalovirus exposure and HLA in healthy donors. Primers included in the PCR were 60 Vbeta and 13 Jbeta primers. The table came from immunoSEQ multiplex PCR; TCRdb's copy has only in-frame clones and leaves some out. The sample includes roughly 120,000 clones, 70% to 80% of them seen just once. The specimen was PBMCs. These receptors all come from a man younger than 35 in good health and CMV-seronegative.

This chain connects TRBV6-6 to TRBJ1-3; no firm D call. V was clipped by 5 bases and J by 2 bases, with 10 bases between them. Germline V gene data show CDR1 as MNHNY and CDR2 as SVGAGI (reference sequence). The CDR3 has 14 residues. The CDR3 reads CASSGTFTGNTIYF. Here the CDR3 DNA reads TGTGCCAGCAGTGGTACTTTCACTGGAAACACCATATATTTT.

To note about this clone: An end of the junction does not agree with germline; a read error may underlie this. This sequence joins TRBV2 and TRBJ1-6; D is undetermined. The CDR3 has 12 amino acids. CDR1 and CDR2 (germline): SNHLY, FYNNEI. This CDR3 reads CASSEGLSPLHF. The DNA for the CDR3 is TGTGCCAGCAGCGAAGGGCTTTCACCCCTCCACTTT.

DNA of the CDR3: TGTGCCAGCAGCTTTAGCTTGGAGTCACCCCTCCACTTT. Translated, it gives CASSFSLESPLHF. J is TRBJ1-6 and V is TRBV5-4; D unclear. With 2 bases removed from V and 10 bases from J, the gap between germline ends came to 10 bases. There are 13 residues in the CDR3. Germline CDR1 SGHNT, CDR2 YYREEE (reference sequence).

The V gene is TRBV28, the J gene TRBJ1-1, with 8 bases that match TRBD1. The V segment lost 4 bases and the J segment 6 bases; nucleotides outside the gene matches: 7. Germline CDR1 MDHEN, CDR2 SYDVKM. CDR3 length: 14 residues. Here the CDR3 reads CASSYGTGQAEAFF. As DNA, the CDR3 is TGTGCCAGCAGTTACGGGACAGGCCAGGCTGAAGCTTTCTTT.

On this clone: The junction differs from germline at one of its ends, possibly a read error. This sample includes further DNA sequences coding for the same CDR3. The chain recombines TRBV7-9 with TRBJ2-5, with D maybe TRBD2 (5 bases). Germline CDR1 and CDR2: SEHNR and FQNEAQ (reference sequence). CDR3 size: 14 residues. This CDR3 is CASSFLEEQETQYF. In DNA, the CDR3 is TGTGCCAGTAGCTTCCTGGAGGAGCAAGAGACCCAGTACTTC.

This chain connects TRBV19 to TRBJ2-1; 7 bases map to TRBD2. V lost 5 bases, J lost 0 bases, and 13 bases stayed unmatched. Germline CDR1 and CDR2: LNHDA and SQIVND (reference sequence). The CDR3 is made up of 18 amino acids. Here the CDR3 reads CASSEPGASGSSYNEQFF. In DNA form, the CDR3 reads TGTGCCAGTAGTGAGCCCGGGGCTAGCGGTAGCTCCTACAATGAGCAGTTCTTC.

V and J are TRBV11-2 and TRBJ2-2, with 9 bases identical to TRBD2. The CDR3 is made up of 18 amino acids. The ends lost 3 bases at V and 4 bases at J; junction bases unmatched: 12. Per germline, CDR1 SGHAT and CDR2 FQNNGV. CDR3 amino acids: CASSFSGSGRRGTGELFF. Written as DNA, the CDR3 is TGTGCCAGCAGCTTTTCTGGTAGCGGGAGACGGGGCACCGGGGAGCTGTTTTTT.

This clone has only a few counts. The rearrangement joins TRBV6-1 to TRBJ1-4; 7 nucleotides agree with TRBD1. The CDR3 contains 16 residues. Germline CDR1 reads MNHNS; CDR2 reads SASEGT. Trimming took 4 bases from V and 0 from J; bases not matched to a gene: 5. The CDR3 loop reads CASSVGQFATNEKLFF. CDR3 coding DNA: TGTGCCAGCAGTGTGGGACAGTTTGCAACTAATGAAAAACTGTTTTTT.

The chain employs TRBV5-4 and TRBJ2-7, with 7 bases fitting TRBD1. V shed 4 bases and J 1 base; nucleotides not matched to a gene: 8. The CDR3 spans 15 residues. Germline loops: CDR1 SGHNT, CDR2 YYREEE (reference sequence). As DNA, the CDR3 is TGTGCCAGCAGCACCGCGACAGGGATGTCCTACGAGCAGTACTTC. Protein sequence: CASSTATGMSYEQYF. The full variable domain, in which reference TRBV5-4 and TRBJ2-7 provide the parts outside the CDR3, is ETGVTQSPTHLIKTRGQQVTLRCSSQSGHNTVSWYQQALGQGPQFIFQYYREEENGRGNFPPRFSGLQFPNYSSELNVNALELDDSALYLCASSTATGMSYEQYFGPGTRLTVT.

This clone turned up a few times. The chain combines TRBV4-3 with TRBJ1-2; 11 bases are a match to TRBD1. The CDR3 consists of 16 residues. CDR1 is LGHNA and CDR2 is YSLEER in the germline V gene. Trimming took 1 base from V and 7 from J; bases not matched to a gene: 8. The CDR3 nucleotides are TGCGCCAGCAGCCAAGCCCCGGGACAGGGGGTCTCTGGCTACACCTTC. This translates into CASSQAPGQGVSGYTF.

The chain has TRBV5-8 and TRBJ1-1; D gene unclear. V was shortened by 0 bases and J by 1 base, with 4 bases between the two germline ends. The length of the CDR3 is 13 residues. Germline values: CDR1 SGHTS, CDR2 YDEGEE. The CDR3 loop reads CASSLARNTEAFF. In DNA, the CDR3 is TGTGCCAGCAGCTTGGCGAGGAACACTGAAGCTTTCTTT.

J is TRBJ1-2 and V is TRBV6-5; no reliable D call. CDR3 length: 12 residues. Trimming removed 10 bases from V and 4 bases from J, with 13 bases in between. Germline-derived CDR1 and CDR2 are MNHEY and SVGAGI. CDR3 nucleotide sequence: TGTGCCACCAAGGACGGACTCTATGGCTACACCTTC. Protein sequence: CATKDGLYGYTF.

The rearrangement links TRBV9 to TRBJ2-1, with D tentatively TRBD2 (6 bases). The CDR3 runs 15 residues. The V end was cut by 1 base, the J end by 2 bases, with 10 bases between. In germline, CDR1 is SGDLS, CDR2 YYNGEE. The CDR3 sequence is CASSVYGSTYNEQFF. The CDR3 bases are TGTGCCAGCAGCGTATACGGGAGTACCTACAATGAGCAGTTCTTC.

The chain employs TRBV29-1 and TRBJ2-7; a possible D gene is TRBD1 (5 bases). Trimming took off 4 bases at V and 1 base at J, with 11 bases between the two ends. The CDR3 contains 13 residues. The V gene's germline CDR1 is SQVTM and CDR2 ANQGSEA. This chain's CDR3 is CSVGGGESYEQYF. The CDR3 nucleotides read TGCAGCGTTGGGGGCGGTGAGTCCTACGAGCAGTACTTC.

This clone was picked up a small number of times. The CDR3 sequence is CASSLYQGSYYGYTF. In DNA form, the CDR3 reads TGTGCCAGCAGCCTATATCAGGGGAGTTACTATGGCTACACCTTC. The gene calls are TRBV14 and TRBJ1-2; D is perhaps TRBD1 (6 bases). This CDR3 spans 15 amino acids. CDR1 and CDR2 (germline): SGHDN, FVKESK. V gave up 4 bases and J gave up 3 bases, with 15 bases separating them.

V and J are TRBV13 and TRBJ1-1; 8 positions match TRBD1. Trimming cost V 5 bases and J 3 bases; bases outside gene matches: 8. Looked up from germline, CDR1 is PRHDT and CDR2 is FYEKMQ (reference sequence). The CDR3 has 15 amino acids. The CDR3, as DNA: TGTGCCAGCAGCCCCCCGGACAGGGCGGACACTGAAGCTTTCTTT. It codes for CASSPPDRADTEAFF.

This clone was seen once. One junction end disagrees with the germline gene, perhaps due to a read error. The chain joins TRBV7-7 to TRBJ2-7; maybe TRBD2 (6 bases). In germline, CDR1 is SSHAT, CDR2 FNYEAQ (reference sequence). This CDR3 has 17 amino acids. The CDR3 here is CASSLDMWDFSSYEQYF. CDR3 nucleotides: TGTGCTAGCAGCTTAGATATGTGGGACTTCAGCTCCTACGAGCAGTACTTC.

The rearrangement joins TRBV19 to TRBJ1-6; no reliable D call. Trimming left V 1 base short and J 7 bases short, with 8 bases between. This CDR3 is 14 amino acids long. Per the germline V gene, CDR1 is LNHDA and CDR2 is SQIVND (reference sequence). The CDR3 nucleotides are TGTGCCAGTAGTATAGTCGGGGTAAATTCACCCCTCCACTTT. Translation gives CASSIVGVNSPLHF.

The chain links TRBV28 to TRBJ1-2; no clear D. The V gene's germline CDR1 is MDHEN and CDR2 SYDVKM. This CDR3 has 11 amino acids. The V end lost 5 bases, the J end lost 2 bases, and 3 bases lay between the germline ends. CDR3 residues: CASSPNYGYTF. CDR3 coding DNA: TGTGCCAGCAGTCCAAACTATGGCTACACCTTC.

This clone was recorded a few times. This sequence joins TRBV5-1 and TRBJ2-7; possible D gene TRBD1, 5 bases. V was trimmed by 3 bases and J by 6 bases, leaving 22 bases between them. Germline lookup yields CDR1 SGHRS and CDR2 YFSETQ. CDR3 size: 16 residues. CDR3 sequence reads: CASSSPGRTPPGEQYV. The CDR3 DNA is TGCGCCAGCAGCTCCCCAGGGCGCACCCCGCCGGGCGAGCAGTACGTC.

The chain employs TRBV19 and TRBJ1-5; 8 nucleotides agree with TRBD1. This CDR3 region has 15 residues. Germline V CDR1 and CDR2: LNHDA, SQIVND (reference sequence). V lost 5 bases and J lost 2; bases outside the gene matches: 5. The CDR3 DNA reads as TGTGCCAGTAGTCCGGACAGGGAGGGCAATCAGCCCCAGCATTTT. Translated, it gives CASSPDREGNQPQHF.